This is a list of T cell receptor beta chains from one sample in a study of liver allograft versus peripheral blood T cells. MiXCR, run by TCRdb on the reads, gives a single entry per CDR3 protein. There are about 8,400 distinct CDR3 sequences in the sample; over 15% occur only once, and approximately 4.4% lies in the top ten. The origin of the receptors is a human patient who had a liver transplant. A subset of T cells may come from the graft donor. Both conserved end residues are part of each CDR3. The order of the fields is clone size, V gene, J gene, D gene, CDR3 protein, CDR3 DNA. The D gene is left open where the match is weak. Rows give clone size only sometimes, using once, few, many, or a class for an expanded clone.

clone_size: medium-sized; v_call: TRBV19; j_call: TRBJ2-2; d_call: TRBD2; cdr3_aa: CASSNRGGNTGELFF; cdr3_nt: TGTGCCAGTAGTAACCGGGGGGGTAACACCGGGGAGCTGTTTTTT
clone_size: many; v_call: TRBV30; j_call: TRBJ1-6; d_call: TRBD1; cdr3_aa: CAWSTGQDNSPLHF; cdr3_nt: TGTGCCTGGAGTACCGGACAGGATAATTCACCCCTCCACTTT
clone_size: many; v_call: TRBV20-1; j_call: TRBJ1-2; d_call: -; cdr3_aa: CSARASKRDSNYGYTF; cdr3_nt: TGCAGTGCTAGAGCCTCCAAGCGGGACTCTAACTATGGCTACACCTTC
clone_size: once; v_call: TRBV28; j_call: TRBJ2-7; d_call: -; cdr3_aa: CASSTPGEGPYEQYF; cdr3_nt: TGTGCCAGCAGCACCCCCGGTGAGGGGCCTTACGAGCAGTACTTC
clone_size: medium-sized; v_call: TRBV6-2/TRBV6-3; j_call: TRBJ1-5; d_call: -; cdr3_aa: CASIPDSSSVSQPQHF; cdr3_nt: TGTGCCAGCATACCCGATAGTTCGTCAGTTTCGCAGCCCCAGCATTTT
clone_size: medium-sized; v_call: TRBV24-1; j_call: TRBJ2-1; d_call: TRBD1; cdr3_aa: CATSEAGQGFYNEQFF; cdr3_nt: TGTGCCACCAGTGAGGCCGGACAGGGCTTCTACAATGAGCAGTTCTTC
clone_size: many; v_call: TRBV29-1; j_call: TRBJ1-1; d_call: -; cdr3_aa: CSVDGPGRGNTEAFF; cdr3_nt: TGCAGCGTGGACGGACCGGGTAGGGGGAACACTGAAGCTTTCTTT
clone_size: -; v_call: TRBV2; j_call: TRBJ2-3; d_call: -; cdr3_aa: CASSGTSSTDTQYF; cdr3_nt: TGTGCCAGCAGTGGTACTAGCAGCACAGATACGCAGTATTTT
clone_size: medium-sized; v_call: TRBV10-3; j_call: TRBJ2-5; d_call: -; cdr3_aa: CAIRGGETQYF; cdr3_nt: TGTGCCATCAGGGGGGGAGAGACCCAGTACTTC
clone_size: once; v_call: TRBV30; j_call: TRBJ2-7; d_call: TRBD1; cdr3_aa: CAWAFGTAYEQYF; cdr3_nt: TGTGCCTGGGCGTTTGGGACAGCCTACGAGCAGTACTTC
clone_size: medium-sized; v_call: TRBV18; j_call: TRBJ1-3; d_call: TRBD1; cdr3_aa: CASSSGQGTGNTIYF; cdr3_nt: TGTGCCAGCTCGTCGGGACAGGGTACTGGAAACACCATATATTTT
clone_size: -; v_call: TRBV30; j_call: TRBJ1-2; d_call: -; cdr3_aa: CAWSINYGYTF; cdr3_nt: TGTGCCTGGAGTATTAACTATGGCTACACCTTC